This record covers a single T cell receptor (beta chain). The antigen is unknown. These data come from a study of post-analysis software for immune sequencing data. Study at large: Included among the disease courses, which were recorded for the cohort, were relapsing-remitting, secondary progressive and progressive-relapsing multiple sclerosis. Study-level points and caveats: Patients showed TRBV5-6, TRBV5-1 and TRBV20-1 among five TRBV segments more frequent than in controls.

The library was made from cDNA and included unique molecular identifiers. TCRdb re-called the PCR reads through MiXCR, storing one row per CDR3 protein. The sample lists about 680,000 distinct CDR3 sequences, approximately 60% seen once, with around 11% in the top ten. Germline V CDR1 and CDR2: KGHDR, SFDVKD. Trimming shortened V by 2 bases and J by 7 bases, and 5 bases separated the two germline ends. The CDR3 is 12 residues long. The rearrangement links TRBV24-1 to TRBJ2-1; TRBD1 or TRBD2 may be the D gene (5 bases each). The TCR originated in a girl aged 2 to 10 with multiple sclerosis. The sample was blood. The CDR3 sequence is CATSDWGNEQFF. As DNA, the CDR3 is TGTGCCACCAGTGATTGGGGGAATGAGCAGTTCTTC.